This is a list of T cell receptor beta chains from one sample in a study of blood T cell repertoires in COVID-19. Produced via immunoSEQ multiplex PCR; TCRdb's table is partial and in-frame only. The repertoire holds about 110,000 clones, with more than 80% as singletons. Specimen: peripheral blood. These TCRs come from a man in his forties or fifties with active or convalescent COVID-19. CDR3s include the opening cysteine and the closing phenylalanine or tryptophan. Each record gives: clone size, D gene, J gene, CDR3 length, V gene, CDR3 DNA, CDR3 protein. The D gene is left open where the match is weak. Not all rows give a size; the values are once, few, many and, for expanded clones, a class.

clone_size: -; d_call: TRBD2; j_call: TRBJ2-7; cdr3_length: 18; v_call: TRBV7-2; cdr3_nt: TGTGCCAGCAGCTTACGGGGGACTAGCGGGTTTAGCTCCTACGAGCAGTACTTC; cdr3_aa: CASSLRGTSGFSSYEQYF
clone_size: -; d_call: -; j_call: TRBJ2-1; cdr3_length: 16; v_call: TRBV7-3; cdr3_nt: TGTGCCAGCAGCTGGCGCGGGACCACTGAATACAATGAGCAGTTCTTC; cdr3_aa: CASSWRGTTEYNEQFF
clone_size: -; d_call: -; j_call: TRBJ1-5; cdr3_length: 14; v_call: TRBV28; cdr3_nt: TGTGCCAGCAGTTTAAGACGGGGCAATCAGCCCCAGCATTTT; cdr3_aa: CASSLRRGNQPQHF
clone_size: -; d_call: -; j_call: TRBJ2-3; cdr3_length: 15; v_call: TRBV9; cdr3_nt: TGTGCCAGCAGCCCCTCCGGTGTTAGATCGGATACGCAGTATTTT; cdr3_aa: CASSPSGVRSDTQYF
clone_size: -; d_call: TRBD1; j_call: TRBJ1-5; cdr3_length: 16; v_call: TRBV19; cdr3_nt: TGTGCCAGTAGTATGGGACAGGCCTATAGCAATCAGCCCCAGCATTTT; cdr3_aa: CASSMGQAYSNQPQHF
clone_size: -; d_call: -; j_call: TRBJ2-7; cdr3_length: 15; v_call: TRBV4-3; cdr3_nt: TGCGCCAGCAGCCAAGGTTGGCCTTCCACCTACGAGCAGTACTTC; cdr3_aa: CASSQGWPSTYEQYF
clone_size: -; d_call: -; j_call: TRBJ2-7; cdr3_length: 12; v_call: TRBV30; cdr3_nt: TGTGCCTGGAGTGGAGGGCCTTACGAGCAGTACTTC; cdr3_aa: CAWSGGPYEQYF
clone_size: -; d_call: TRBD2; j_call: TRBJ2-7; cdr3_length: 14; v_call: TRBV29-1; cdr3_nt: TGCAGCGTCCAGGACACGGCGGGGGGCTACGAGCAGTACTTC; cdr3_aa: CSVQDTAGGYEQYF
clone_size: -; d_call: TRBD1; j_call: TRBJ2-7; cdr3_length: 15; v_call: TRBV19; cdr3_nt: TGTGCCAGTAGTACCCCGGGACAGGATACCCACGAGCAGTACTTC; cdr3_aa: CASSTPGQDTHEQYF
clone_size: -; d_call: TRBD1; j_call: TRBJ1-1; cdr3_length: 14; v_call: TRBV4-1; cdr3_nt: TGCGCCAGCAGCCGGACAGGGAGATTGACTGAAGCTTTCTTT; cdr3_aa: CASSRTGRLTEAFF
clone_size: many; d_call: TRBD1; j_call: TRBJ1-3; cdr3_length: 16; v_call: TRBV4-1; cdr3_nt: TGCGCCAGCAGCCGGCCAGGACAGGGTCGAGGAAACACCATATATTTT; cdr3_aa: CASSRPGQGRGNTIYF
clone_size: -; d_call: -; j_call: TRBJ2-7; cdr3_length: 15; v_call: TRBV15; cdr3_nt: TGTGCCACCAGCAGAGATCTCGGGAGCTCCTACGAGCAGTACTTC; cdr3_aa: CATSRDLGSSYEQYF
clone_size: -; d_call: -; j_call: TRBJ1-1; cdr3_length: 14; v_call: TRBV5-1; cdr3_nt: TGCGCCAGCAGCTCGGCGGCTATGAACACTGAAGCTTTCTTT; cdr3_aa: CASSSAAMNTEAFF
clone_size: -; d_call: -; j_call: TRBJ1-1; cdr3_length: 16; v_call: TRBV24-1; cdr3_nt: TGTGCCACCAGTGATTTGAAACAGCCGACAAACACTGAAGCTTTCTTT; cdr3_aa: CATSDLKQPTNTEAFF
clone_size: few; d_call: TRBD1; j_call: TRBJ1-1; cdr3_length: 13; v_call: TRBV7-2; cdr3_nt: TGTGCCAGCAGCCTCGACAGGGCCACGGAAGCTTTCTTT; cdr3_aa: CASSLDRATEAFF
clone_size: -; d_call: -; j_call: TRBJ1-1; cdr3_length: 14; v_call: TRBV27; cdr3_nt: TGTGCCAGCAGCCCATCAGGGCGTGACACTGAAGCTTTCTTT; cdr3_aa: CASSPSGRDTEAFF
clone_size: -; d_call: -; j_call: TRBJ1-5; cdr3_length: 15; v_call: TRBV6-5; cdr3_nt: TGTGCCAGCAGTTACTCGAGACAGAGCAATCAGCCCCAGCATTTT; cdr3_aa: CASSYSRQSNQPQHF
clone_size: -; d_call: TRBD2; j_call: TRBJ2-3; cdr3_length: 16; v_call: TRBV3-1/TRBV3-2; cdr3_nt: TGTGCCAGCAGCCAGAGAGCGGGAGGGCCGGGAGATACGCAGTATTTT; cdr3_aa: CASSQRAGGPGDTQYF
clone_size: -; d_call: TRBD2; j_call: TRBJ2-1; cdr3_length: 15; v_call: TRBV9; cdr3_nt: TGTGCCAGCAATCGCGGGAGGGCCTCCGGCGATGAGCAGTTCTTC; cdr3_aa: CASNRGRASGDEQFF
clone_size: -; d_call: -; j_call: TRBJ1-1; cdr3_length: 17; v_call: TRBV28; cdr3_nt: TGTGCCAGCAGTTTAATCTCTCGGTGGGGCCAGAACACTGAAGCTTTCTTT; cdr3_aa: CASSLISRWGQNTEAFF
clone_size: few; d_call: TRBD2; j_call: TRBJ2-1; cdr3_length: 18; v_call: TRBV7-2; cdr3_nt: TGTGCCAGCAGCGCCAGGTGGGGGGCTAGCGGGAATCGCGATGAGCAGTTCTTC; cdr3_aa: CASSARWGASGNRDEQFF
clone_size: -; d_call: -; j_call: TRBJ2-3; cdr3_length: 14; v_call: TRBV5-4; cdr3_nt: TGTGCCAGCAGCTTGGGACAGAGCACAGATACGCAGTATTTT; cdr3_aa: CASSLGQSTDTQYF
clone_size: -; d_call: -; j_call: TRBJ2-7; cdr3_length: 15; v_call: TRBV7-2; cdr3_nt: TGTGCCAGCAGCATGAAGCGGACAGAGAACTACGAGCAGTACTTC; cdr3_aa: CASSMKRTENYEQYF
clone_size: -; d_call: -; j_call: TRBJ2-5; cdr3_length: 13; v_call: TRBV6-6; cdr3_nt: TGTGCCAGCAGTTACAGGGAGGAAGAGACCCAGTACTTC; cdr3_aa: CASSYREEETQYF
clone_size: few; d_call: -; j_call: TRBJ1-5; cdr3_length: 16; v_call: TRBV7-8; cdr3_nt: TGTGCCAGCAGCCCTCGCGGATTCTATAGCAATCAGCCCCAGCATTTT; cdr3_aa: CASSPRGFYSNQPQHF
clone_size: -; d_call: TRBD2; j_call: TRBJ2-1; cdr3_length: 15; v_call: TRBV19; cdr3_nt: TGTGCCAGTAGTCCCCCGGGACTAGCGGGAAATGAGCAGTTCTTC; cdr3_aa: CASSPPGLAGNEQFF
clone_size: -; d_call: -; j_call: TRBJ1-4; cdr3_length: 14; v_call: TRBV5-1; cdr3_nt: TGCGCCAGCAGCCCAGTTACAACTAATGAAAAACTGTTTTTT; cdr3_aa: CASSPVTTNEKLFF
clone_size: -; d_call: -; j_call: TRBJ1-3; cdr3_length: 16; v_call: TRBV6-6; cdr3_nt: TGTGCCAGCAGTTACTCTCAGGGCAGGGCAGGAAACACCATATATTTT; cdr3_aa: CASSYSQGRAGNTIYF
clone_size: once; d_call: TRBD1; j_call: TRBJ1-6; cdr3_length: 15; v_call: TRBV9; cdr3_nt: TGTGCCAGCAGACGTGGGCAGGGGGCTAATTCACCCCTCCACTTT; cdr3_aa: CASRRGQGANSPLHF
clone_size: -; d_call: TRBD2; j_call: TRBJ2-3; cdr3_length: 18; v_call: TRBV28; cdr3_nt: TGTGCCAGCAGTTCGGGACTAGCGGGAGGGCCTTGGACAGATACGCAGTATTTT; cdr3_aa: CASSSGLAGGPWTDTQYF
clone_size: -; d_call: TRBD1; j_call: TRBJ2-7; cdr3_length: 10; v_call: TRBV20-1; cdr3_nt: TGCAGTGGAGAGGGTCTCGGGACAGGCTTC; cdr3_aa: CSGEGLGTGF
clone_size: -; d_call: -; j_call: TRBJ1-1; cdr3_length: 13; v_call: TRBV7-2; cdr3_nt: TGTGCCAGCAGCCGAGAGGGGAACACTGAAGCTTTCTTT; cdr3_aa: CASSREGNTEAFF
clone_size: many; d_call: -; j_call: TRBJ2-6; cdr3_length: 16; v_call: TRBV6-6; cdr3_nt: TGTGCCAGCAGTCGATTTCTAGGATCTGGGGCCAACGTCCTGACTTTC; cdr3_aa: CASSRFLGSGANVLTF
clone_size: -; d_call: -; j_call: TRBJ2-7; cdr3_length: 14; v_call: TRBV5-1; cdr3_nt: TGCGCCAGCAGCTTGAGCGGCTACTCCTACGAGCAGTACTTC; cdr3_aa: CASSLSGYSYEQYF
clone_size: -; d_call: -; j_call: TRBJ1-1; cdr3_length: 13; v_call: TRBV4-1; cdr3_nt: TGCGCCAGCAGCCCTCCGACGGGGGGAGAAGCTTTCTTT; cdr3_aa: CASSPPTGGEAFF
clone_size: -; d_call: -; j_call: TRBJ1-2; cdr3_length: 14; v_call: TRBV4-1; cdr3_nt: TGCGCCAGCAGCCAAGCCCAGACATCCTATGGCTACACCTTC; cdr3_aa: CASSQAQTSYGYTF
clone_size: -; d_call: -; j_call: TRBJ2-2; cdr3_length: 16; v_call: TRBV30; cdr3_nt: TGTGCCTGGAGAATCGTCACGGGAGTTTGGGCCGGGGAGCTGTTTTTT; cdr3_aa: CAWRIVTGVWAGELFF
clone_size: -; d_call: TRBD2; j_call: TRBJ2-7; cdr3_length: 17; v_call: TRBV6-2/TRBV6-3; cdr3_nt: TGTGCCAGCAGTTACCCTCTTAGCGGGAGGGTCGCCTACGAGCAGTACTTC; cdr3_aa: CASSYPLSGRVAYEQYF
clone_size: -; d_call: TRBD1; j_call: TRBJ2-5; cdr3_length: 13; v_call: TRBV29-1; cdr3_nt: TGCAGCGCCGCAGAGGGGACAGCAACGACCCAGTACTTC; cdr3_aa: CSAAEGTATTQYF
clone_size: -; d_call: -; j_call: TRBJ2-6; cdr3_length: 19; v_call: TRBV27; cdr3_nt: TGTGCCAGCAGTTTTCTCCTGGACGGACTTAGCTCTGGGGCCAACGTCCTGACTTTC; cdr3_aa: CASSFLLDGLSSGANVLTF
clone_size: -; d_call: -; j_call: TRBJ1-2; cdr3_length: 15; v_call: TRBV28; cdr3_nt: TGTGCCAGCAGTCCTAACGAGGCAGGGAACTATGGCTACACCTTC; cdr3_aa: CASSPNEAGNYGYTF
clone_size: once; d_call: -; j_call: TRBJ1-2; cdr3_length: 12; v_call: TRBV20-1; cdr3_nt: TGCAGTGCTAGTAACAGGGACTATGGCTACACCTTC; cdr3_aa: CSASNRDYGYTF
clone_size: -; d_call: -; j_call: TRBJ1-3; cdr3_length: 13; v_call: TRBV2; cdr3_nt: TGTGCCAGCAGTGGGGGGCATGGAAACACCATATATTTT; cdr3_aa: CASSGGHGNTIYF
clone_size: -; d_call: TRBD2; j_call: TRBJ2-7; cdr3_length: 12; v_call: TRBV28; cdr3_nt: TGTGCCAGCAGTCCCCTCAGACTAGCTCAGTACTTC; cdr3_aa: CASSPLRLAQYF
clone_size: -; d_call: TRBD1; j_call: TRBJ2-1; cdr3_length: 16; v_call: TRBV11-2; cdr3_nt: TGTGCCAGCAGCTTACAGGGGGCTGCTTCCTACAATGAGCAGTTCTTC; cdr3_aa: CASSLQGAASYNEQFF
clone_size: -; d_call: -; j_call: TRBJ1-2; cdr3_length: 14; v_call: TRBV7-2; cdr3_nt: TGTGCCAGCAGCTTTGAGGTTATAAGCTATGGCTACACCTTC; cdr3_aa: CASSFEVISYGYTF
clone_size: -; d_call: -; j_call: TRBJ1-4; cdr3_length: 13; v_call: TRBV6-6; cdr3_nt: TGTGCCAGCAGTTGGGAGACTAATGAAAAACTGTTTTTT; cdr3_aa: CASSWETNEKLFF
clone_size: -; d_call: TRBD2; j_call: TRBJ2-5; cdr3_length: 14; v_call: TRBV6-5; cdr3_nt: TGTGCCAGCAGTTTCGGGACTAGCCAAGAGACCCAGTACTTC; cdr3_aa: CASSFGTSQETQYF
clone_size: -; d_call: TRBD1; j_call: TRBJ1-2; cdr3_length: 14; v_call: TRBV5-1; cdr3_nt: TGCGCCAGCAGCTTGTCCCCAGGGGGCCCAGGCTACACCTTC; cdr3_aa: CASSLSPGGPGYTF
clone_size: few; d_call: TRBD1; j_call: TRBJ1-1; cdr3_length: 15; v_call: TRBV6-5; cdr3_nt: TGTGCCAGCAGTTATCGGACAGGGAGGGACACTGAAGCTTTCTTT; cdr3_aa: CASSYRTGRDTEAFF
clone_size: -; d_call: TRBD2; j_call: TRBJ2-1; cdr3_length: 15; v_call: TRBV28; cdr3_nt: TGTGCCAGCAGTTTATGGACTAGCGGCTCCAATGAGCAGTTCTTC; cdr3_aa: CASSLWTSGSNEQFF
clone_size: -; d_call: -; j_call: TRBJ1-5; cdr3_length: 16; v_call: TRBV28; cdr3_nt: TGTGCCAGCAAAACCGGCGGCAGCCTCATCAATCAGCCCCAGCATTTT; cdr3_aa: CASKTGGSLINQPQHF
clone_size: -; d_call: -; j_call: TRBJ1-4; cdr3_length: 14; v_call: TRBV19; cdr3_nt: TGTGCCAGTAGGGAGAGATCAACTAATGAAAAACTGTTTTTT; cdr3_aa: CASRERSTNEKLFF
clone_size: -; d_call: -; j_call: TRBJ1-2; cdr3_length: 14; v_call: TRBV2; cdr3_nt: TGTGCCAGCAGTCCAAGCGGGGGCAGCTATGGCTACACCTTC; cdr3_aa: CASSPSGGSYGYTF